This T cell receptor beta chain was captured in a study of blood T cell repertoires in COVID-19. In the study overall: Samples representing acute and convalescent COVID-19 were sourced from the United States, Italy and Spain. Sample material is recorded as cDNA or gDNA derived from T cells, B-cell-depleted T cells, or PBMCs.

CDR3 size: 16 residues. Germline V gene data show CDR1 as MNHEY and CDR2 as SMNVEV (reference sequence). Trimming shortened V by 3 bases and J by 3 bases, and 17 bases separated the two germline ends. In the source study's methods: Estimation of nucleated cell counts was performed using reference gene primer amplification. The protocol was immunoSEQ multiplex PCR, while the TCRdb copy is restricted to in-frame clones and leaves out a portion. That table is the source of V, J and clone size, and D and trimming were worked out from the DNA. This sample has 150,000 to 190,000 clones, with 80% to 90% found just once.

The TCR comes from a woman in her thirties or forties with acute or convalescent COVID-19. The V and J genes are TRBV27 and TRBJ1-1; perhaps TRBD1 as D (5 bases). Specimen: peripheral blood. The CDR3 sequence is CASSFRLTGGHTEAFF. CDR3 in DNA: TGTGCCAGCAGTTTTCGCCTAACAGGTGGGCACACTGAAGCTTTCTTT.